This record concerns one T cell receptor (beta chain) sequence. Antigen unknown. The authors sequenced TCR beta from blood CD8+ and CD4+ T cells. TEMRA cells were FACS-enriched, while CD8+ and CD4+ T cells were negatively isolated. Trimming took 5 bases from V and 9 from J; bases not matched to a gene: 7. Germline V gives CDR1 SEHNR, CDR2 FQNEAQ (reference sequence). This CDR3 has 13 residues. This sample was included in a study of CD8 T cells in Susac syndrome. Broader study findings: That the number of individuals in its TCR sequencing and HLA analysis was relatively small was acknowledged by the study.

With random hexamers, reverse transcription was performed on about 0.5 to 1 ug of RNA. TCR beta CDR3 was amplified by immunoSEQ multiplex PCR. This amplification extended across 54 Vbeta and 13 Jbeta segments. TCRdb ran MiXCR on the immunoSEQ multiplex PCR reads and lists one entry per CDR3 protein. The table includes some 300,000 distinct CDR3 sequences, 65% to 90% detected once. The sample comprised CD8+ T cells from PBMCs. The chain has TRBV7-9 and TRBJ1-5; 7 positions match TRBD1. This TCR came from a human donor with multiple sclerosis. The CDR3 coding sequence is TGTGCCAGCAGCCGACAGGGTGGATGGCCCCAGCATTTT. Translating gives CASSRQGGWPQHF.